This T cell receptor (beta chain) originates from a study of T cell responses to AZD1222 COVID-19 vaccine. Background on the study: Combined were second doses at about 4 or about 12 weeks.

In this sample, this clone turned up once. As yet, its antigen is unknown. Study-level results: Baseline seropositives among AZD1222 recipients totaled only five or six. With dominance at 160-218 and 743-854, vaccine-associated CD4 TCRs spanned spike. In all cases, repertoires were sampled only after the peak T cell response.

Method: immunoSEQ multiplex PCR; TCRdb's copy keeps in-frame clones and lacks some. This sample has around 130,000 clones; under 95% occur once, and the top ten carry about 3.1%. The CDR3 sequence is 13 residues long. Per germline, CDR1 MGHRA and CDR2 YSYEKL. Trimming removed 4 bases at V and 0 bases at J, with 4 bases between. V and J are TRBV4-1 and TRBJ1-5, with D unresolved. The source of this sequence is an adult in good health. Material: peripheral blood, obtained on day 0 of AZD1222 vaccination. This chain's CDR3 is CASSRDSNQPQHF. CDR3 DNA sequence: TGCGCCAGCAGCCGCGATAGCAATCAGCCCCAGCATTTT.